This TCR beta chain was identified during a study of OX40 agonist ivuxolimab in advanced cancers. The protocol was immunoSEQ multiplex PCR, while the TCRdb copy is restricted to in-frame clones and leaves out a portion. The data show about 19,000 clones, 70% to 90% seen once. The count of this clone is one. Germline-derived CDR1 and CDR2 are LNHDA and SQIVND (reference sequence). The CDR3 is 15 residues long. V shed 5 bases, J shed 4 bases, and the junction held 4 bases outside the gene matches. The specimen was CD4+ or CD8+ T cells sorted from blood, collected in a trial of the OX40 agonist ivuxolimab. The chain employs TRBV19 and TRBJ2-1, with 11 bases fitting TRBD2. The TCR sequence derives from an adult with an advanced solid tumor such as melanoma, head and neck, liver or kidney cancer. The CDR3 spells CASSVGLAAYNEQFF. In nucleotides, the CDR3 is TGTGCCAGTAGTGTGGGACTAGCGGCGTACAATGAGCAGTTCTTC.